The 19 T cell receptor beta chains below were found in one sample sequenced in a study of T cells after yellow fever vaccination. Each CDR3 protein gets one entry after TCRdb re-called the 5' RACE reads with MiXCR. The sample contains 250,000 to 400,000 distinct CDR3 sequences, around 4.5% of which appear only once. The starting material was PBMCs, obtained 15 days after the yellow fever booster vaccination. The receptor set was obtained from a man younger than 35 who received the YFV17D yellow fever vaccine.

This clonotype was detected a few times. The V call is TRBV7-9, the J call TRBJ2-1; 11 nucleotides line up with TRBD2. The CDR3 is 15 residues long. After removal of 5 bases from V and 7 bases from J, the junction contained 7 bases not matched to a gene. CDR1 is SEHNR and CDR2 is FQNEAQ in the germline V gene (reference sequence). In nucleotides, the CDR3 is TGTGCCAGCAGCAGACCAGGACTAGCGGGTAATGAGCAGTTCTTC. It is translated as CASSRPGLAGNEQFF. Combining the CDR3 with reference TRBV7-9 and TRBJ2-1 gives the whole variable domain DTGVSQNPRHKITKRGQNVTFRCDPISEHNRLYWYRQTLGQGPEFLTYFQNEAQLEKSRLLSDRFSAERPKGSFSTLEIQRTEQGDSAMYLCASSRPGLAGNEQFFGPGTRLTVL.

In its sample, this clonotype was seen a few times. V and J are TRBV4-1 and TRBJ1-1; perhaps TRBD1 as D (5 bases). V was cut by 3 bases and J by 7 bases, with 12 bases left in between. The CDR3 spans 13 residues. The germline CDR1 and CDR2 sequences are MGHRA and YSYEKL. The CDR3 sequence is CASSQGLQVEAFF. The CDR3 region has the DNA TGCGCCAGCAGCCAGGGTTTACAGGTTGAAGCTTTCTTT.

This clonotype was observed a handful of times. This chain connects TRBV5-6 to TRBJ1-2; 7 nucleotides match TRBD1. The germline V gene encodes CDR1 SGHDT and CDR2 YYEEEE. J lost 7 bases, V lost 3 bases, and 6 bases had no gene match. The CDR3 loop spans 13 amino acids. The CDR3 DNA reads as TGTGCCAGCAGCTGGGACAGCGGGACTGGCTACACCTTC. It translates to CASSWDSGTGYTF.

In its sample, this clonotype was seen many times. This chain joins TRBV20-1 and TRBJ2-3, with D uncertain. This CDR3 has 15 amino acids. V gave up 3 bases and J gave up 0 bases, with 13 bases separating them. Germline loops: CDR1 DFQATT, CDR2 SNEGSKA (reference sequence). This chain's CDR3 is CSASPEQRSTDTQYF. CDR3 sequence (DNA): TGCAGTGCTAGTCCCGAGCAACGGAGCACAGATACGCAGTATTTT.

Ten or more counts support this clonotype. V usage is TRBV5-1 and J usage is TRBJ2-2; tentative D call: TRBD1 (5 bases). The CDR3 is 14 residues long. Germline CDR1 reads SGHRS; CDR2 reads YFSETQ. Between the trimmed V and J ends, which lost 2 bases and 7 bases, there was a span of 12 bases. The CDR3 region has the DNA TGCGCCAGCAGCTTCTCGCAGGGCGGCGGGGAGCTGTTTTTT. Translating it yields CASSFSQGGGELFF.

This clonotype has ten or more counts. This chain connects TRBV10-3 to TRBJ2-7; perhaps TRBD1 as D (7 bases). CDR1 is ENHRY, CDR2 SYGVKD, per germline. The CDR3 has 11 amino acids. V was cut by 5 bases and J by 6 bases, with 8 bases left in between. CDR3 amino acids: CAISQGGEQYF. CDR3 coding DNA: TGTGCCATCAGTCAGGGGGGCGAGCAGTACTTC.

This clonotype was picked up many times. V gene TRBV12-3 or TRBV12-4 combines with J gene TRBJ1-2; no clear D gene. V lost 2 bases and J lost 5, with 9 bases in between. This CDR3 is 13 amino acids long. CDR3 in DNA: TGTGCCAGCAGTTTAAGGTTATCATATGGCTACACCTTC. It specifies CASSLRLSYGYTF.

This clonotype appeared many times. The CDR3 DNA reads as TGTGCCACCAGCGGAAGGGGGGCCTTCAATCAGCCCCAGCATTTT. Encoded protein: CATSGRGAFNQPQHF. The rearrangement joins TRBV15 to TRBJ1-5, with a weak D call TRBD1 (6 bases). V lost 5 bases and J lost 3, with 14 bases in between. The CDR3 contains 15 residues. Germline loops: CDR1 LNHNV, CDR2 YYDKDF (reference sequence).

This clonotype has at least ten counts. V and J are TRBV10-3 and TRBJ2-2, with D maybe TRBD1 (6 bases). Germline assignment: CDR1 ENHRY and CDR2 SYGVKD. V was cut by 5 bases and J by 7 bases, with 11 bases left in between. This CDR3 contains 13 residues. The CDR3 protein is CAISPTGFGELFF. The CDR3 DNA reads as TGTGCCATCAGTCCGACAGGCTTCGGGGAGCTGTTTTTT.

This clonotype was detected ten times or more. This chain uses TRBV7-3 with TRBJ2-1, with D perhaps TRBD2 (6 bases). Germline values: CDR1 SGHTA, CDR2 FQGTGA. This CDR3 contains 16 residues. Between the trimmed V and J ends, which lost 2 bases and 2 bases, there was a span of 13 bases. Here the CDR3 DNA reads TGTGCCAGCAGCTTAGGTGGAGGGCGGGCCTACAATGAGCAGTTCTTC. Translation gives CASSLGGGRAYNEQFF.

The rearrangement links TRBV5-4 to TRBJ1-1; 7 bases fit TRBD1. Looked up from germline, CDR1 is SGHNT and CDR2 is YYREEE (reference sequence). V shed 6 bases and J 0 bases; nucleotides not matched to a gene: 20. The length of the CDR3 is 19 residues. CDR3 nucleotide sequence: TGTGCCAGCACCCCTTACGATTACAGGGGCGCCCTAATGAACACTGAAGCTTTCTTT. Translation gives CASTPYDYRGALMNTEAFF.

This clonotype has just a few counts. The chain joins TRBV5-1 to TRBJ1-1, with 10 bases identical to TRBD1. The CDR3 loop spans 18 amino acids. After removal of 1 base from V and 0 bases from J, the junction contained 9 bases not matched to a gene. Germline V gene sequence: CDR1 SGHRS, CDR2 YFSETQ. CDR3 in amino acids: CASSLQPGQGTMNTEAFF. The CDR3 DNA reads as TGCGCCAGCAGCTTGCAACCGGGACAGGGGACCATGAACACTGAAGCTTTCTTT.

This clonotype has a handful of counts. The CDR3 DNA reads as TGTGCCAGCAGCCCCGGGACTTCAAATACGCAGTATTTT. Amino acid sequence: CASSPGTSNTQYF. The chain joins TRBV27 to TRBJ2-3, with D possibly matching TRBD2 (6 bases). This CDR3 has 13 amino acids. The V end lost 6 bases, the J end lost 7 bases, and 14 bases lay between the germline ends. Germline V gives CDR1 MNHEY, CDR2 SMNVEV (reference sequence).

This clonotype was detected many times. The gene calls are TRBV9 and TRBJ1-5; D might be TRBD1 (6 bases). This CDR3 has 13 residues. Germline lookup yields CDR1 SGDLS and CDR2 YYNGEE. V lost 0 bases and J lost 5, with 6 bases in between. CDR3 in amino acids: CASSVGGHQPQHF. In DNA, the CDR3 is TGTGCCAGCAGCGTAGGGGGGCATCAGCCCCAGCATTTT.

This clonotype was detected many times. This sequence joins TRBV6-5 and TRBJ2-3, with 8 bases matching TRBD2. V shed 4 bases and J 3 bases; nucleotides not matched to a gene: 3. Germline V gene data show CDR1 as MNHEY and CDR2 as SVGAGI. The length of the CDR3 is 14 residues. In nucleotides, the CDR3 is TGTGCCAGCAGTTTAGCGGGGAATACAGATACGCAGTATTTT. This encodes CASSLAGNTDTQYF.

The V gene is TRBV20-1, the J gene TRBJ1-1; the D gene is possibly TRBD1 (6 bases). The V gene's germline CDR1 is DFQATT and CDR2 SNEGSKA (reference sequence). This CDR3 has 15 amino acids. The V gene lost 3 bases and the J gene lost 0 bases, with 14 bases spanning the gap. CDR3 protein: CSASDPRGVNTEAFF. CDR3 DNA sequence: TGCAGTGCTAGCGACCCGAGGGGGGTGAACACTGAAGCTTTCTTT.

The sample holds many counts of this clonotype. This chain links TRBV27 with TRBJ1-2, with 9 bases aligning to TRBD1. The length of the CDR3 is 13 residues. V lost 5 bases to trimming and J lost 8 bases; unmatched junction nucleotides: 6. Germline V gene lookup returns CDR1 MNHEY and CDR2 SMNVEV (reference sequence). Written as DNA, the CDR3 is TGTGCCAGCAGTCCGGGGACAGGGAACGGCTACACCTTC. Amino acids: CASSPGTGNGYTF.

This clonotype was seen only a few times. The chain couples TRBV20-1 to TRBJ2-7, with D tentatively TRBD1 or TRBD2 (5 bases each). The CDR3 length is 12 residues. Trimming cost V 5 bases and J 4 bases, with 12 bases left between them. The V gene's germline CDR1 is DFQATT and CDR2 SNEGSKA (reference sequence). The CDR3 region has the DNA TGCAGTGCTTCTACCGAGGGGTACGAGCAGTACGTC. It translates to CSASTEGYEQYV.

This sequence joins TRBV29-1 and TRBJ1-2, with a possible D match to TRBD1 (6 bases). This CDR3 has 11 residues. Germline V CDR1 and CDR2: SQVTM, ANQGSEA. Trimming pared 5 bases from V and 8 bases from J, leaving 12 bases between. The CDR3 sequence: CSVQGTRGYTF. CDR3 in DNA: TGCAGCGTTCAGGGGACGAGGGGCTACACCTTC.